This T cell receptor beta chain came from a study of blood T cells in healthy people across ages. Germline values: CDR1 MDHEN, CDR2 SYDVKM. This CDR3 is 16 amino acids long. V was cut by 4 bases and J by 2 bases, with 12 bases left in between. This clonotype has at least ten counts. The target antigen is unknown. Sample-barcoded 5' priming and a J-beta primer mix drove a second PCR of roughly 7 to 11 cycles. TCRdb processed the 5' RACE reads anew with MiXCR; each CDR3 protein has one entry. Of approximately 490,000 distinct CDR3 sequences in the sample, under 30% were seen once. Whole-study results and caveats: Diversity estimated from one million T cells was considered an underestimate.

Each sample used at least 7 million PBMCs. These data were also filed under a second study, of T cells of mothers and their children.

The source is a boy aged 5-17 years in good health. The sequencing sample was made of blood. This chain links TRBV28 with TRBJ2-6; D is unclear. CDR3 in DNA: TGTGCCAGCAGTTCGGTCATACGCCCTGGGGCCAACGTCCTGACTTTC. Its translation: CASSSVIRPGANVLTF. Drawing the rest from reference TRBV28 and TRBJ2-6, the complete variable domain is DVKVTQSSRYLVKRTGEKVFLECVQDMDHENMFWYRQDPGLGLRLIYFSYDVKMKEKGDIPEGYSVSREKKERFSLILESASTNQTSMYLCASSSVIRPGANVLTFGAGSRLTVL.